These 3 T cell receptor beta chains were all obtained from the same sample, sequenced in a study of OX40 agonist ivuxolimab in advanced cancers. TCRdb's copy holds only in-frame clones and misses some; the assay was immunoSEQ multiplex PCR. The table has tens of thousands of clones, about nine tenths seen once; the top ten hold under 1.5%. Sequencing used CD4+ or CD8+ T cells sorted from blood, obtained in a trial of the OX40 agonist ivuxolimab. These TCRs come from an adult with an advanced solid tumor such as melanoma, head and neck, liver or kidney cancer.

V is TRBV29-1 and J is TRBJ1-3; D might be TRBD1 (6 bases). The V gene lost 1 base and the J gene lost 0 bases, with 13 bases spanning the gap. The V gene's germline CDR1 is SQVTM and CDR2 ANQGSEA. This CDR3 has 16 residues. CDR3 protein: CSVEGGGLNSGNTIYF. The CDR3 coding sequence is TGCAGCGTTGAAGGGGGGGGGCTGAACTCTGGAAACACCATATATTTT.

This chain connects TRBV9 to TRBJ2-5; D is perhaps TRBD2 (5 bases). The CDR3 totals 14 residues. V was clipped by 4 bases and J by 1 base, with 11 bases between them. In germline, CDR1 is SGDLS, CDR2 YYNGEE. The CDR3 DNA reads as TGTGCCAGCAGCCCTTCGGGGTTCCAAGAGACCCAGTACTTC. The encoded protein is CASSPSGFQETQYF. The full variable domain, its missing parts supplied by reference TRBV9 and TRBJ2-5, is DSGVTQTPKHLITATGQRVTLRCSPRSGDLSVYWYQQSLDQGLQFLIQYYNGEERAKGNILERFSAQQFPDLHSELNLSSLELGDSALYFCASSPSGFQETQYFGPGTRLLVL.

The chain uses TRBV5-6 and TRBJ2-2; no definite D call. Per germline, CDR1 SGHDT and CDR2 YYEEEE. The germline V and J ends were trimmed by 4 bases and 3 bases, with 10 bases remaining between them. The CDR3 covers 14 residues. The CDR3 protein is CASSPGRDTGELFF. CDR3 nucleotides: TGTGCCAGCAGCCCTGGTAGAGACACCGGGGAGCTGTTTTTT.